A selection of T cell receptor beta chains follows, all from one sample in a study of response to subunit inactivated influenza vaccine. In TCRdb, the RT-PCR reads were re-called with MiXCR into one record per CDR3 protein. The sample has 560,000 or so distinct CDR3 sequences, less than 10% seen once. This specimen consisted of PBMCs from blood, obtained less than 30 months after vaccination. These receptors all come from a man between 45 and 75 years old who received an inactivated influenza vaccine. Both conserved end residues are part of each CDR3. A D gene is named only where the DNA matches it firmly. Clone size appears in some rows only: once, few, many, or a class for an expanded clone.

d_gene: TRBD1
j_gene: TRBJ2-7
v_gene: TRBV7-9
abundance: -
CDR3nt: TGTGCCTCCGACAGGGGGTTATCGGTCGAGCAGTACTTC
CDR3aa: CASDRGLSVEQYF

d_gene: TRBD2
j_gene: TRBJ2-3
v_gene: TRBV3-1
abundance: -
CDR3nt: TGTGCCAGCAGCCATCGGGCTAGCGGGAGGTCGGGCACAGATACGCAGTATTTT
CDR3aa: CASSHRASGRSGTDTQYF

d_gene: -
j_gene: TRBJ2-1
v_gene: TRBV28
abundance: many
CDR3nt: TGTGCCAGCAGTTTATCTCTTGAGCAGTTCTTC
CDR3aa: CASSLSLEQFF

d_gene: -
j_gene: TRBJ1-4
v_gene: TRBV20-1
abundance: few
CDR3nt: TGCAGTGCTTGCTTGGGACGGGTCTTTAATGAAAAACTGTTTTTT
CDR3aa: CSACLGRVFNEKLFF

d_gene: TRBD2
j_gene: TRBJ2-1
v_gene: TRBV3-1
abundance: -
CDR3nt: TGTGCCAGCAGCCAAGTCGCGGGGGGCTTGTCAAATGGGCAGTTCTTC
CDR3aa: CASSQVAGGLSNGQFF

d_gene: -
j_gene: TRBJ2-7
v_gene: TRBV18
abundance: few
CDR3nt: TGTGCCAGCTCACCTGAGAACGAGCAGTACTTC
CDR3aa: CASSPENEQYF

d_gene: TRBD2
j_gene: TRBJ2-1
v_gene: TRBV7-2
abundance: few
CDR3nt: TGTGCCAGCAGCTTAGCACTAGCGGGGGTTCATGAGCAGTTCTTC
CDR3aa: CASSLALAGVHEQFF

d_gene: -
j_gene: TRBJ1-5
v_gene: TRBV10-3
abundance: few
CDR3nt: TGTGCCATCAGTGAAGCAGGGCAGGGAAGACAGCCCCAGCATTTT
CDR3aa: CAISEAGQGRQPQHF

d_gene: -
j_gene: TRBJ2-3
v_gene: TRBV28
abundance: -
CDR3nt: TGTGCCAGCAGTTTATCGGCGAAGGTTATCGAAGATACGCAGTATTTT
CDR3aa: CASSLSAKVIEDTQYF

d_gene: TRBD2
j_gene: TRBJ2-5
v_gene: TRBV5-1
abundance: many
CDR3nt: TGCGCCAGCAGCACCGGGACTGTAGCGGGGGAGACCCAGTACTTC
CDR3aa: CASSTGTVAGETQYF

d_gene: -
j_gene: TRBJ2-1
v_gene: TRBV11-2
abundance: many
CDR3nt: TGTGCCAGCAGCTTAGGCATTGAGCAGTTCTTC
CDR3aa: CASSLGIEQFF

d_gene: TRBD2
j_gene: TRBJ2-1
v_gene: TRBV20-1
abundance: few
CDR3nt: TGCAGTGCTAGCCTATACGGGAGGCACTCCTACAATGAGCAGTTCTTC
CDR3aa: CSASLYGRHSYNEQFF

d_gene: TRBD1
j_gene: TRBJ2-3
v_gene: TRBV20-1
abundance: many
CDR3nt: TGCAGTTCTCCGGGTACAGGGGGAACAGATACGCAGTATTTT
CDR3aa: CSSPGTGGTDTQYF

d_gene: -
j_gene: TRBJ1-1
v_gene: TRBV6-1
abundance: few
CDR3nt: TGTGCCAGCAGTGAGAACGACCGGGGAGCTTTCTTT
CDR3aa: CASSENDRGAFF

d_gene: -
j_gene: TRBJ2-2
v_gene: TRBV7-3
abundance: few
CDR3nt: TGTGCCAGCAGCCCCTCGGACTCCGGGGAGCTGTTTTTT
CDR3aa: CASSPSDSGELFF

d_gene: -
j_gene: TRBJ2-2
v_gene: TRBV12-3/TRBV12-4
abundance: -
CDR3nt: TGTGCCAGCAGTTCGGCCGGGGCGAACACCGGGGAGCTGTTTTTT
CDR3aa: CASSSAGANTGELFF

d_gene: -
j_gene: TRBJ2-7
v_gene: TRBV10-3
abundance: -
CDR3nt: TGTGCCATCAGTCAAAGGGAGTCCTACGAGCAGTACTTC
CDR3aa: CAISQRESYEQYF

d_gene: TRBD1
j_gene: TRBJ2-3
v_gene: TRBV6-5
abundance: few
CDR3nt: TGTGCCAGCAGTTACAAGAGGGGACAGGTCGAAAAAGGGACGCAGTATTTT
CDR3aa: CASSYKRGQVEKGTQYF

d_gene: TRBD2
j_gene: TRBJ2-7
v_gene: TRBV28
abundance: few
CDR3nt: TGTGCCAGCAGTAACCTAGCGGGGGTCAACGAGCAGTACTTC
CDR3aa: CASSNLAGVNEQYF

d_gene: -
j_gene: TRBJ1-2
v_gene: TRBV4-2
abundance: -
CDR3nt: TGTGCCAGCAGCCAAGATTTAATGGGGCGTCTGGGCTACACCTTC
CDR3aa: CASSQDLMGRLGYTF

d_gene: TRBD1
j_gene: TRBJ1-2
v_gene: TRBV6-2/TRBV6-3
abundance: -
CDR3nt: TGTGCCAGCACCCAGGGGGCTCTTCGTGGCTACACCTTC
CDR3aa: CASTQGALRGYTF

d_gene: -
j_gene: TRBJ2-3
v_gene: TRBV4-1
abundance: few
CDR3nt: TGCGCCAGCAGCCAAGGGGGCCGGGGCACAGATACGCAGTATTTT
CDR3aa: CASSQGGRGTDTQYF

d_gene: -
j_gene: TRBJ1-1
v_gene: TRBV7-9
abundance: -
CDR3nt: TGTGCCAGCAGCCCGGGACCTCTGGCTGAAGCTTTCTTT
CDR3aa: CASSPGPLAEAFF

d_gene: TRBD1
j_gene: TRBJ2-3
v_gene: TRBV6-1
abundance: -
CDR3nt: TGTGCCAGCATATCAGGGGGCTCGGGAGATACGCAGTATTTT
CDR3aa: CASISGGSGDTQYF

d_gene: -
j_gene: TRBJ2-2
v_gene: TRBV25-1
abundance: many
CDR3nt: TGTGCCAGCATCCCCCCGGGACCGGGGACCGGGGAGCTGTTTTTT
CDR3aa: CASIPPGPGTGELFF

d_gene: -
j_gene: TRBJ1-2
v_gene: TRBV24-1
abundance: -
CDR3nt: TGTGCCACCAGTGGCGATGGGGTTGGCTATGGCTACACCTTC
CDR3aa: CATSGDGVGYGYTF

d_gene: -
j_gene: TRBJ2-1
v_gene: TRBV24-1
abundance: -
CDR3nt: TGTGCCACCAGTGGTATAAGGGAGAAAGGCAATGAGCAGTTCTTC
CDR3aa: CATSGIREKGNEQFF

d_gene: -
j_gene: TRBJ1-3
v_gene: TRBV20-1
abundance: -
CDR3nt: TGCAGTGCTTCCCGGGGGCAGGTCCGCTCTGGAAACACCATATATTTT
CDR3aa: CSASRGQVRSGNTIYF

d_gene: TRBD1
j_gene: TRBJ2-5
v_gene: TRBV29-1
abundance: many
CDR3nt: TGCAGCGTAGGGGACAGTAGGGAGACCCAGTACTTC
CDR3aa: CSVGDSRETQYF

d_gene: -
j_gene: TRBJ1-2
v_gene: TRBV5-1
abundance: -
CDR3nt: TGCGCCAGCAGCCCAAACGGGGACTATGGCTACACCTTC
CDR3aa: CASSPNGDYGYTF

d_gene: -
j_gene: TRBJ2-7
v_gene: TRBV11-2
abundance: few
CDR3nt: TGTGCCAGCAGCTTAGAGGGGCCGGCCTACTACGAGCAGTACTTC
CDR3aa: CASSLEGPAYYEQYF

d_gene: -
j_gene: TRBJ1-2
v_gene: TRBV5-1
abundance: -
CDR3nt: TGCGCCAGCAGCCCCGAGGAAGGGTCCTATGGCTACACCTTC
CDR3aa: CASSPEEGSYGYTF

d_gene: -
j_gene: TRBJ2-1
v_gene: TRBV7-2
abundance: -
CDR3nt: TGTACCAGCAGCTTATCGGGGCACAATGAGCAGTTCTTC
CDR3aa: CTSSLSGHNEQFF

d_gene: -
j_gene: TRBJ1-2
v_gene: TRBV20-1
abundance: -
CDR3nt: TGCAGTGCCCCGGGGGCTCCTAACTATGGCTACACCTTC
CDR3aa: CSAPGAPNYGYTF

d_gene: -
j_gene: TRBJ1-1
v_gene: TRBV20-1
abundance: few
CDR3nt: TGCAGTGCTAGAGTCAGGGTGGACACTGAAGCTTTCTTT
CDR3aa: CSARVRVDTEAFF

d_gene: TRBD1
j_gene: TRBJ2-3
v_gene: TRBV5-6
abundance: few
CDR3nt: TGTGCCAGCAGCTTGTTGGGGACAGGAGATGGCACAGATACGCAGTATTTT
CDR3aa: CASSLLGTGDGTDTQYF

d_gene: -
j_gene: TRBJ1-3
v_gene: TRBV24-1
abundance: many
CDR3nt: TGTGCCACCAGTGACCGGGGAGACACCATATATTTT
CDR3aa: CATSDRGDTIYF